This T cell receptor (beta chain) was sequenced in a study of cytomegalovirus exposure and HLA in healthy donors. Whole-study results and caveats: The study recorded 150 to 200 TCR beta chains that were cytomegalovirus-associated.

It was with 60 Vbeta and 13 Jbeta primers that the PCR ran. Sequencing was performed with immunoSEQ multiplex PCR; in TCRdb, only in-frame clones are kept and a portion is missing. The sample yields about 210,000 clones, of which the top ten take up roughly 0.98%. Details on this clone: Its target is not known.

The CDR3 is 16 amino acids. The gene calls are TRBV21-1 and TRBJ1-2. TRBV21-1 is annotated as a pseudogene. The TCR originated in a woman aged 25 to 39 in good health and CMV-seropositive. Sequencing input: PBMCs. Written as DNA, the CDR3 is TGTGCCAGCAGCAGCCCCATAGGCAGCGGGGACGACGGCTACACCTTC. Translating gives CASSSPIGSGDDGYTF.